The table lists the clone carrying this T cell receptor beta chain with a few counts. Its antigen remains unidentified. This sample was taken from a study of identical twins. General study results and limits: Memory repertoires lacked the insertion deficit that abundant cord blood beta clonotypes showed.

The CDR3 is 14 amino acids. V was clipped by 6 bases and J by 9 bases; unmatched bases: 13. A universal primer binding site was introduced by template switching. The final cDNA contained unique molecular identifiers. TCRdb recomputed calls from the 5' RACE reads with MiXCR, one row per CDR3 protein. Of some 250,000 distinct CDR3 sequences listed, approximately 12% are singletons. The sample was also linked to a second study, of yellow fever vaccine responses in identical twins.

The rearrangement joins TRBV12-3 or TRBV12-4 to TRBJ2-5; TRBD1 aligns across 7 bases. This receptor was taken from a woman between 18 and 30 years old in good health. Material: memory (CD45RO+) T cells sorted from blood. CDR3 sequence: CASRTGTVQGAQYF. CDR3 nucleotides: TGTGCCAGCAGAACCGGGACAGTTCAGGGGGCCCAGTACTTC.